The entry that follows covers one TCR beta chain sequence. Its antigen remains unknown. This sample was included in a study of cytomegalovirus exposure and HLA in healthy donors. Amplification used 60 Vbeta primers and 13 Jbeta primers. The table came from immunoSEQ multiplex PCR; TCRdb's copy has only in-frame clones and leaves some out. The sample holds 100,000 to 150,000 clones, 75% to 85% seen once. The study, taken as a whole, reports: The only immune exposure information that was available was CMV serostatus.

The CDR3 covers 15 residues. Trimming pared 7 bases from V and 0 bases from J, leaving 15 bases between. Per the germline V gene, CDR1 is MNHNS and CDR2 is SASEGT. The origin of this receptor is a man aged 45 to 65 in good health and CMV-seronegative. This chain connects TRBV6-1 to TRBJ1-1; D might be TRBD1 (5 bases). The specimen sequenced was PBMCs. CDR3 in DNA: TGTGCCAGCACTCCCCTTGACAGAATGAACACTGAAGCTTTCTTT. Its translation: CASTPLDRMNTEAFF.